The clone carrying this T cell receptor (beta chain) appeared a few times. Its antigen is unknown. Trimming removed 3 bases from V and 1 base from J, with 9 bases in between. The CDR3 consists of 14 residues. The V gene's germline CDR1 is DFQATT and CDR2 SNEGSKA (reference sequence). TCRdb reprocessed the RT-PCR reads with MiXCR, giving one entry per CDR3 protein. The profile shows approximately 730,000 distinct CDR3 sequences, roughly 14% of them singletons. The data derive from a study of response to subunit inactivated influenza vaccine. Study-level findings and limits: The authors offered the suggestion that each seasonal influenza vaccination recruits few new T cells.

This sequence originates from a man in his forties or fifties who received an inactivated influenza vaccine. The chain has TRBV20-1 and TRBJ2-2; no clear D gene. The sequencing used PBMCs from blood, collected less than 15 days before vaccination. The CDR3 protein is CSARNQKNTGELFF. CDR3 nucleotide sequence: TGCAGTGCTAGGAATCAGAAGAACACCGGGGAGCTGTTTTTT.